One and the same sample provided the 14 T cell receptor beta chains below, sequenced in a study of T cells in Graves' hyperthyroidism and ophthalmopathy. Amplification targeted TCR beta CDR3 regions from RNA transcripts. Primed by the HTBI set, a first-round RT-PCR was run on the TCR CDR3. TCRdb passed the multiplex PCR reads through MiXCR, listing each CDR3 protein once. This table has approximately 400,000 distinct CDR3 sequences, 15% to 18% appearing once. Sequenced: blood. All receptors come from a woman aged 18-29 years with Graves' hyperthyroidism that later progressed to Graves' ophthalmopathy.

This clonotype has a handful of counts. V gene TRBV7-9 combines with J gene TRBJ2-7; 7 bases match TRBD2. There are 22 residues in the CDR3. Germline CDR1 SEHNR, CDR2 FQNEAQ (reference sequence). With V trimmed by 4 bases and J by 0 bases, 27 bases remained unmatched. Here the CDR3 reads CASSWDGGTLRGGGPTSYEQYF. As DNA, the CDR3 is TGTGCCAGCAGCTGGGATGGGGGGACCTTAAGAGGCGGGGGACCGACCTCCTACGAGCAGTACTTC.

This clonotype was observed at least ten times. The CDR3 DNA sequence: TGTGCCAGCAGTTTAACGCGGTATAGGGCCTACGAGCAGTACTTC. This gives the protein CASSLTRYRAYEQYF. The chain has TRBV28 and TRBJ2-7; D is unresolved. The germline V and J ends were trimmed by 2 bases and 2 bases, with 13 bases remaining between them. Germline V lookup: CDR1 MDHEN, CDR2 SYDVKM. CDR3 length: 15 residues.

This clonotype came up many times. The V and J genes are TRBV30 and TRBJ2-4; no clear D gene. This CDR3 region has 13 residues. CDR1 is GTSNPN, CDR2 SVGIG, per germline (reference sequence). The germline V and J ends were trimmed by 2 bases and 5 bases, with 10 bases remaining between them. This CDR3 reads CAWSSGTENIQYF. Here the CDR3 DNA reads TGTGCCTGGAGTAGTGGTACTGAAAACATTCAGTACTTC.

This clonotype occurred a few times. This chain joins TRBV20-1 and TRBJ2-1; TRBD2 matches 9 bases. The length of the CDR3 is 16 residues. V shed 0 bases, J shed 10 bases, and the junction held 13 bases outside the gene matches. The germline CDR1 and CDR2 sequences are DFQATT and SNEGSKA (reference sequence). The CDR3 coding sequence is TGCAGTGCTAGAGATTTTAGGACTAGCGTTAGCCCCGAGCAGTTCTTC. Encoded protein: CSARDFRTSVSPEQFF.

Remarks on this clonotype: The CDR3 ends on some other residue instead of the conserved phenylalanine or tryptophan, so this is likely a read error. This chain connects TRBV12-3 or TRBV12-4 to TRBJ2-1, with 14 bases aligning to TRBD2. There are 15 residues in the CDR3. The V segment lost 7 bases and the J segment 7 bases; nucleotides outside the gene matches: 6. CDR3 region: CASTLRTSGRNEQFL. The CDR3, as DNA: TGTGCCAGCACCCTACGGACTAGCGGGAGGAATGAGCAGTTCCTC.

This clonotype appeared many times. The gene calls are TRBV2 and TRBJ2-3; D gene uncertain. The CDR3 runs to 12 residues. V dropped 0 bases and J dropped 10 bases, with 8 bases sitting between them. Per the germline V gene, CDR1 is SNHLY and CDR2 is FYNNEI. The CDR3, as DNA: TGTGCCAGCAGTGAAGCGCTTCTGGCGCAGTATTTT. It is translated as CASSEALLAQYF.

The chain recombines TRBV11-2 with TRBJ2-1, with 11 bases that match TRBD2. The germline V gene encodes CDR1 SGHAT and CDR2 FQNNGV. The J segment lost 5 bases and the V segment lost 3 bases, leaving 3 bases of the junction unmatched. The CDR3 covers 15 residues. The CDR3 DNA is TGTGCCAGCAGCTTTGGACTAGCGGGCCACAATGAGCAGTTCTTC. Translation gives CASSFGLAGHNEQFF.

The V call is TRBV5-1, the J call TRBJ2-3; TRBD2 aligns across 15 bases. V was pared by 4 bases and J by 0 bases, with 6 bases of the junction left unmatched. From germline, CDR1 is SGHRS and CDR2 YFSETQ. This CDR3 is built from 18 residues. CDR3 region: CASSLGLAGGPSTDTQYF. The CDR3 DNA reads as TGCGCCAGCAGCCTGGGACTAGCGGGAGGCCCTAGCACAGATACGCAGTATTTT. The complete variable domain, with remaining parts taken from reference TRBV5-1 and TRBJ2-3, reads KAGVTQTPRYLIKTRGQQVTLSCSPISGHRSVSWYQQTPGQGLQFLFEYFSETQRNKGNFPGRFSGRQFSNSRSEMNVSTLELGDSALYLCASSLGLAGGPSTDTQYFGPGTRLTVL.

This clonotype was seen ten or more times. V usage is TRBV7-9 and J usage is TRBJ2-5, with 7 bases fitting TRBD2. This CDR3 is 15 amino acids long. J lost 1 base, V lost 4 bases, and 6 bases had no gene match. Germline V CDR1 and CDR2: SEHNR, FQNEAQ (reference sequence). The DNA for the CDR3 is TGTGCCAGCAGCTCCCTAGCGGTGACCCAAGAGACCCAGTACTTC. Translated: CASSSLAVTQETQYF.

In this sample, this clonotype turned up many times. The chain couples TRBV28 to TRBJ2-4, with TRBD1 matching 9 bases. Germline CDR1 is MDHEN and CDR2 is SYDVKM. V lost 8 bases and J lost 0; bases outside the gene matches: 5. This CDR3 comprises 15 residues. Here the CDR3 reads CASWGQGKAKNIQYF. The CDR3 DNA follows: TGTGCCAGCTGGGGACAGGGTAAAGCCAAAAACATTCAGTACTTC.

This chain connects TRBV4-1 to TRBJ2-7; 7 nucleotides align to TRBD1. The CDR3 covers 16 residues. J lost 0 bases, V lost 5 bases, and 10 bases had no gene match. Germline assignment: CDR1 MGHRA and CDR2 YSYEKL. CDR3 amino acids: CASSSPGTASSYEQYF. Written as DNA, the CDR3 is TGCGCCAGCAGCTCTCCCGGGACAGCTAGCTCCTACGAGCAGTACTTC.

This clonotype was picked up a small number of times. The V gene is TRBV5-6, the J gene TRBJ2-1; 8 nucleotides align to TRBD1. CDR1 SGHDT and CDR2 YYEEEE come from the germline V gene. This CDR3 comprises 14 residues. Here the CDR3 DNA reads TGTGTCAGTAAACAGGACAGGGCGTACAATGAGCAGTTCTTC. Its translation: CVSKQDRAYNEQFF.

The rearrangement joins TRBV20-1 to TRBJ2-5; tentative D call: TRBD2 (5 bases). Deletions cut 3 bases from V and 4 bases from J, with 12 bases between. The CDR3 spans 13 residues. Germline CDR1 reads DFQATT; CDR2 reads SNEGSKA (reference sequence). DNA for the CDR3: TGCAGTGCTAGTCGGCGGGTGGGAGAGACCCAGTACTTC. Amino acids: CSASRRVGETQYF.

The chain carries TRBV20-1 and TRBJ2-3; 12 bases fit TRBD2. In germline, CDR1 is DFQATT, CDR2 SNEGSKA (reference sequence). The CDR3 is made up of 17 amino acids. Losses at the gene ends were 2 bases for V and 0 bases for J; bases not matched to a gene: 6. CDR3 bases: TGCAGTGCTAGACGGACTAGCGGGACAGGGAGCACAGATACGCAGTATTTT. Amino acids: CSARRTSGTGSTDTQYF.